The 3 T cell receptor beta chains in this list originate from one sample, sequenced in a study of Ad26.COV2.S vaccination and SARS-CoV-2 variants. Sequencing used immunoSEQ multiplex PCR; TCRdb keeps in-frame clones, though not all of them. The sample contains around 450,000 clones, around 91% of which appear only once. Treatment reported: approximately 18 received Ad26.COV2.S at low or high dose, single or two shots; about 5 received placebo; per-sample allocation not given. Day 63 after the first injection of vaccine or placebo was the sampling time. The sample here was peripheral blood, taken in a trial of Ad26.COV2.S vaccine versus placebo. The source of these receptors is a person aged 18-60 years who received the Ad26.COV2.S COVID-19 vaccine or a placebo.

This sequence joins TRBV25-1 and TRBJ1-5; D not certain. This CDR3 has 14 amino acids. The germline CDR1 and CDR2 sequences are MGHDK and SYGVNS. Trimming cost V 5 bases and J 0 bases, with 8 bases left between them. The CDR3 region has the DNA TGTGCCAGCAGTCTCGAGAATAGCAATCAGCCCCAGCATTTT. It codes for CASSLENSNQPQHF.

To note about this clone: Other DNA sequences in the same sample also yield this CDR3. The chain uses TRBV19 and TRBJ1-5; D is ambiguous. Germline V gives CDR1 LNHDA, CDR2 SQIVND (reference sequence). The CDR3 length is 12 residues. V was clipped by 6 bases and J by 4 bases, with 7 bases between them. The CDR3 nucleotides read TGTGCCAGTAGGACGGGGAATCAGCCCCAGCATTTT. The encoded protein is CASRTGNQPQHF.

J is TRBJ2-1 and V is TRBV7-9; no clear D. The length of the CDR3 is 14 residues. Germline V gives CDR1 SEHNR, CDR2 FQNEAQ (reference sequence). V was trimmed by 1 base and J by 7 bases, leaving 11 bases between them. The DNA of the CDR3 is TGTGCCAGCAGCTTAGATCCAGTTTTTAATGAGCAGTTCTTC. Its protein product is CASSLDPVFNEQFF. Together with reference TRBV7-9 and TRBJ2-1, the CDR3 gives the full variable domain: DTGVSQNPRHKITKRGQNVTFRCDPISEHNRLYWYRQTLGQGPEFLTYFQNEAQLEKSRLLSDRFSAERPKGSFSTLEIQRTEQGDSAMYLCASSLDPVFNEQFFGPGTRLTVL.